Shown below are 20 T cell receptor beta chains from a single sample sequenced in a study of tumor-infiltrating lymphocytes in primary liver carcinoma. Starting material for RNA and DNA co-extraction consisted of about 20-33 mg of unsorted bulk tissue. The investigators made TCR beta cDNA from 500 ng total RNA, using a constant-region primer. A slightly modified ARM-PCR protocol with three nested multiplex PCR rounds produced these TCR beta libraries. A C-beta reverse primer and TRBV1-TRBV30 forward primers served in each of the first two PCR rounds, at ten to eleven cycles apiece. TCRdb recomputed calls from the multiplex PCR reads with MiXCR, one row per CDR3 protein. The top ten hold roughly 34% of the sample, which has 25,000 to 35,000 distinct CDR3 sequences, approximately 80% seen once. Sequencing was carried out using liver tumor tissue from sampling region 5. Subset specified: tumor region T5, tumor centre. These receptors were obtained from a man aged 40-49 years with primary liver carcinoma and hepatitis B virus infection.

As to this clonotype: One junction end does not reproduce the germline sequence, and a read error may be involved. This chain joins TRBV11-2 and TRBJ2-2, with D perhaps matching TRBD2 (6 bases). The CDR3 length is 16 residues. Germline-derived CDR1 and CDR2 are SGHAT and FQNNGV. CDR3 sequence: CVSSLYSGANTGEQFF. The CDR3 bases are TGTGTCAGCAGCTTATACTCGGGAGCGAACACCGGGGAACAGTTTTTT.

Points on this clonotype: This may be a read error, as it is one base from a much larger clone. The CDR3 sequence is CSASRPSGFTRELFF. The CDR3 coding sequence is TGCAGTGCTAGTAGGCCTAGCGGGTTTACCAGGGAGCTGTTTTTT. The chain recombines TRBV20-1 with TRBJ2-2; 8 bases match TRBD2. Per the germline V gene, CDR1 is DFQATT and CDR2 is SNEGSKA (reference sequence). Germline trimming cut 3 bases from V and 9 bases from J; bases unmatched to any gene: 12. The CDR3 consists of 15 residues.

A note on this clonotype: The junction does not match germline at one end; this may be a read error. The chain links TRBV11-2 to TRBJ1-2; D unresolved. The CDR3 spans 13 residues. Germline V gives CDR1 SGHAT, CDR2 FQNNGV. Here the CDR3 reads CASGLGVNYGYTF. CDR3 nucleotide sequence: TGTGCCAGCGGCTTAGGAGTTAACTACGGCTACACCTTC.

J is TRBJ2-7 and V is TRBV11-2, with D perhaps matching TRBD1 (5 bases). Germline V gives CDR1 SGHAT, CDR2 FQNNGV. This CDR3 is 15 amino acids long. Trimming shortened V by 7 bases and J by 6 bases, and 22 bases separated the two germline ends. The CDR3 sequence is CASIFMTDPDCEQYF. Written as DNA, the CDR3 is TGTGCCAGCATCTTCATGACAGATCCGGATTGCGAGCAGTACTTC.

CDR3 nucleotides: TGTGCCTGGAGTCAGCAGAACACTGAAGCTTTCTTT. It is translated as CAWSQQNTEAFF. The chain recombines TRBV30 with TRBJ1-1, with D unclear. The germline V gene encodes CDR1 GTSNPN and CDR2 SVGIG (reference sequence). The CDR3 consists of 12 residues. Deletions cut 2 bases from V and 1 base from J, with 5 bases between.

Concerning this clonotype itself: Mismatch with germline at one junction end may stem from a read error. J is TRBJ2-1 and V is TRBV11-2; TRBD2 matches 7 bases. From germline, CDR1 is SGHAT and CDR2 FQNNGV. The CDR3 is made up of 19 amino acids. The CDR3 nucleotides are TGTGTCAACAGCTTAGATGGGCGATTCAGCGGGACCCTTTACAATGAGCACTTCTTC. It translates to CVNSLDGRFSGTLYNEHFF.

This clonotype showed up many times. The rearrangement uses TRBV6-6 and TRBJ2-6; D is unclear. This CDR3 comprises 14 residues. Germline loops: CDR1 MNHNY, CDR2 SVGAGI (reference sequence). The V end lost 2 bases, the J end lost 4 bases, and 6 bases lay between the germline ends. CDR3 amino acids: CASSYGSGANVLTF. The CDR3 bases are TGTGCCAGCAGTTACGGGTCGGGGGCCAACGTCCTGACTTTC.

As for this clonotype: A read error is possible here, since a much larger clone lies one base away. The genes are TRBV28 and TRBJ2-7; TRBD2 is a possible D gene (6 bases). Trimming took off 6 bases at V and 0 bases at J, with 30 bases between the two ends. This CDR3 is built from 20 residues. CDR1 is MDHEN and CDR2 is SYDVKM in the germline V gene. The CDR3 DNA reads as TGTGCCAGCAGCCGCCTACCGGGCTACAGACTAGGGTTATCCTCCTACGAGCAGTACTTC. Translating gives CASSRLPGYRLGLSSYEQYF.

As to this clonotype: The CDR3 ends on some other residue instead of the conserved phenylalanine or tryptophan, so this is likely a read error. The V and J genes are TRBV11-2 and TRBJ2-1, with a possible D match to TRBD2 (5 bases). Germline V gene sequence: CDR1 SGHAT, CDR2 FQNNGV. CDR3 size: 19 residues. Between the trimmed V and J ends, which lost 4 bases and 4 bases, there was a span of 26 bases. The CDR3 coding sequence is TGTGCCAGCAGCTCAGATGGGCGATTCAGCGGAACCCTTTACAATGAGCAGTTCTCC. This gives the protein CASSSDGRFSGTLYNEQFS.

With respect to this clonotype: One end of the junction is discordant with germline, which a read error may explain. V is TRBV12-3 or TRBV12-4 and J is TRBJ2-2; 10 nucleotides line up with TRBD2. CDR3 size: 18 residues. CDR3 bases: TGTACCAGCAGTTTCCGGACTAGCGGTCTCTGGTCGGCCGGGGTGCTGTTTTTT. It specifies CTSSFRTSGLWSAGVLFF.

The genes are TRBV5-1 and TRBJ2-4; tentatively, D is TRBD1 (5 bases). This CDR3 has 15 residues. The germline V gene encodes CDR1 SGHRS and CDR2 YFSETQ. Trimming stripped 1 base from V and 11 bases from J, with 19 bases between. CDR3 nucleotides: TGCGCCAGCAGCTTGAGGCAGGGTGATCAGGCGGTTCAGTACTTC. It encodes CASSLRQGDQAVQYF.

This chain links TRBV6-6 with TRBJ2-3; 8 bases agree with TRBD2. After removal of 6 bases from V and 11 bases from J, the junction contained 19 bases not matched to a gene. CDR3 length equals 16 residues. Looked up from germline, CDR1 is MNHNY and CDR2 is SVGAGI (reference sequence). The CDR3 spells CASRKGTSGRTDLQYF. CDR3 coding DNA: TGTGCCAGCAGGAAAGGGACTAGTGGGAGGACGGATTTGCAGTATTTT.

This clonotype was counted ten times or more. The chain employs TRBV11-2 and TRBJ2-1, with D possibly matching TRBD2 (6 bases). Trimming pared 5 bases from V and 4 bases from J, leaving 18 bases between. From germline, CDR1 is SGHAT and CDR2 FQNNGV. The CDR3 sequence is 16 residues long. The CDR3 here is CASSPSRASAYNEQFF. Written as DNA, the CDR3 is TGTGCCAGCAGCCCGTCGAGGGCTAGCGCATACAATGAGCAGTTCTTC.

A word on this clonotype: At one boundary the junction diverges from the germline segment, which might be a read error. This sequence joins TRBV11-2 and TRBJ2-3; unclear D gene. Germline V gene lookup returns CDR1 SGHAT and CDR2 FQNNGV. The CDR3 has 16 residues. The CDR3 DNA reads TGTGCCAGCAGCAGACAACCCATCAGCCCCACAGATATGCAGTATTTT. Its translation is CASSRQPISPTDMQYF.

About this clonotype: The junction differs from germline at one of its ends, possibly a read error. CDR3 loop: CVSNLDSGISGEQYF. The DNA for the CDR3 is TGTGTCAGCAACTTAGATTCCGGGATCTCTGGCGAGCAGTACTTC. The chain is built from TRBV11-2 and TRBJ2-7; a weak D match, TRBD2 (5 bases). Germline CDR1 is SGHAT and CDR2 is FQNNGV. The CDR3 runs to 15 residues.

Of note for this clonotype: At one boundary the junction diverges from the germline segment, which might be a read error. V and J are TRBV29-1 and TRBJ2-1, with D possibly being TRBD2 (5 bases). Germline CDR1 reads SQVTM; CDR2 reads ANQGSEA. This CDR3 spans 16 amino acids. The CDR3 is CSVAMLRPWSREEQFF. For the CDR3, the DNA is TGTAGCGTCGCCATGCTTCGGCCCTGGTCCCGTGAAGAGCAGTTCTTC.

This clonotype was detected only once. This chain links TRBV6-6 with TRBJ1-3; no firm D call. The CDR3 consists of 15 residues. CDR1 is MNHNY, CDR2 SVGAGI, per germline (reference sequence). The V and J ends lost 4 bases and 12 bases respectively, with 22 bases between them. The chain's CDR3 is CASSFRHEIGNSIYF. CDR3 nucleotide sequence: TGTGCCAGCAGTTTCAGGCACGAAATCGGAAATAGCATATATTTT.

This clonotype appeared a few times. V and J are TRBV12-3 or TRBV12-4 and TRBJ2-7; TRBD1 aligns across 7 bases. The CDR3 is 19 residues long. Trimming took 1 base from V and 4 from J; bases not matched to a gene: 19. The chain's CDR3 is CASSLGRGFAQGIYYEQYF. The CDR3 DNA reads TGTGCCAGCAGTTTAGGCCGTGGGTTTGCACAGGGGATTTATTACGAGCAGTACTTC.

The chain uses TRBV11-1 and TRBJ2-1; no definite D call. The CDR3 sequence is 16 residues long. V lost 4 bases, J lost 0 bases, and 13 bases lay in between. The germline CDR1 and CDR2 sequences are SGHAT and FQDESV (reference sequence). The CDR3 DNA reads TGTGCCAGCAGCTCCTCCTCTGTCCTCTCCTACAATGAGCAGTTCTTC. Translating gives CASSSSSVLSYNEQFF.

As regards this clonotype: The junction does not match germline at one end; this may be a read error. The chain couples TRBV11-1 to TRBJ2-5, with 7 bases matching TRBD1. Germline V gives CDR1 SGHAT, CDR2 FQDESV (reference sequence). CDR3 length: 14 amino acids. CDR3 loop: CSSSGQVEAETQYF. As DNA, the CDR3 is TGTTCCAGTAGTGGACAGGTGGAGGCGGAGACCCAGTACTTC.